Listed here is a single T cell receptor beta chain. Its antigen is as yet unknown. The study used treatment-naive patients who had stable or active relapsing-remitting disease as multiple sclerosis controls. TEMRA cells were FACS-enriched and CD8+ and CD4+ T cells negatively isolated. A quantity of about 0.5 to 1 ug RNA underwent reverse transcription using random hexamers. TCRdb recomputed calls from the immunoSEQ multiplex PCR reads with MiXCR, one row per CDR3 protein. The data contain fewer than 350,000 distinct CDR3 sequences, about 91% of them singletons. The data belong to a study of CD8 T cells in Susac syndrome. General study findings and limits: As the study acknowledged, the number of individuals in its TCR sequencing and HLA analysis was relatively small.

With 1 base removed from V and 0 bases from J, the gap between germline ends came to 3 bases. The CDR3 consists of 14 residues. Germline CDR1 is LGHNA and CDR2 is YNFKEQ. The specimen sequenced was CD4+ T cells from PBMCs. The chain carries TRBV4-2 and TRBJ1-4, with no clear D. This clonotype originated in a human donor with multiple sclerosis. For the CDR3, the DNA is TGTGCCAGCAGCCAAGCATCAACTAATGAAAAACTGTTTTTT. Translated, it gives CASSQASTNEKLFF.